This passage covers 30 T cell receptor beta chains from one sample sequenced in a study of T cells in narcolepsy. Clones were read by immunoSEQ multiplex PCR, and TCRdb kept only the in-frame ones, dropping some. The top ten hold nearly 2.5% of the sample, which has tens of thousands of clones, 82% seen once. The sample was CD45RA- memory CD4+ T cells from PBMCs. These receptors came from a human donor with narcolepsy.

This sequence joins TRBV7-2 and TRBJ2-3; D ambiguous. Germline CDR1 reads SGHTA; CDR2 reads FQGNSA. The V and J ends lost 3 bases and 1 base respectively, with 8 bases between them. This CDR3 is 14 amino acids long. The CDR3 nucleotides read TGTGCCAGCAGCTTCAGGAGTGGCACAGATACGCAGTATTTT. It translates to CASSFRSGTDTQYF.

The chain combines TRBV14 with TRBJ2-2, with no clear D. This CDR3 is built from 14 residues. Trimming took off 7 bases at V and 3 bases at J, with 12 bases between the two ends. Germline-derived CDR1 and CDR2 are SGHDN and FVKESK. The CDR3 protein is CASNYWPYTGELFF. The CDR3 DNA follows: TGTGCCAGCAATTACTGGCCGTACACCGGGGAGCTGTTTTTT.

This chain links TRBV6-6 with TRBJ2-2, with D maybe TRBD2 (5 bases). CDR3 size: 13 residues. With 6 bases removed from V and 5 bases from J, the gap between germline ends came to 10 bases. The germline gives CDR1 MNHNY, CDR2 SVGAGI (reference sequence). For the CDR3, the DNA is TGTGCCAGCAGCCACGGGGATACCGGGGAGCTGTTTTTT. Protein product: CASSHGDTGELFF.

This chain joins TRBV30 and TRBJ1-2; 12 bases line up with TRBD1. Per germline, CDR1 GTSNPN and CDR2 SVGIG (reference sequence). CDR3 length equals 18 residues. V shed 2 bases and J 4 bases; nucleotides not matched to a gene: 14. For the CDR3, the DNA is TGTGCCTGGAGTCGGAGTCGGGGGACAGGGGGCGGTGGCTATGGCTACACCTTC. Its protein is CAWSRSRGTGGGGYGYTF.

The chain links TRBV4-1 to TRBJ1-1, with D uncertain. This CDR3 is built from 13 residues. Germline values: CDR1 MGHRA, CDR2 YSYEKL. V was trimmed by 0 bases and J by 4 bases, leaving 6 bases between them. The CDR3 nucleotides are TGCGCCAGCAGCCAAGACTGGACCACTGAAGCTTTCTTT. Residues: CASSQDWTTEAFF.

This chain joins TRBV28 and TRBJ1-2; the D gene is possibly TRBD1 (5 bases). V lost 3 bases and J lost 4, with 15 bases in between. Germline V gene sequence: CDR1 MDHEN, CDR2 SYDVKM. This CDR3 has 15 residues. The CDR3 spells CASSLGVIRVYGYTF. For the CDR3, the DNA is TGTGCCAGCAGTTTGGGGGTCATTCGCGTCTATGGCTACACCTTC.

The rearrangement joins TRBV28 to TRBJ1-5; possible D gene TRBD1, 5 bases. CDR3 size: 16 residues. The germline V and J ends were trimmed by 3 bases and 1 base, with 13 bases remaining between them. Germline values: CDR1 MDHEN, CDR2 SYDVKM. The CDR3 sequence: CASSFRSAGSNQPQHF. The DNA of the CDR3 is TGTGCCAGCAGTTTTAGGTCAGCAGGGAGCAATCAGCCCCAGCATTTT.

V is TRBV5-1 and J is TRBJ2-7, with 7 bases that match TRBD2. V shed 5 bases, J shed 5 bases, and the junction held 10 bases outside the gene matches. The CDR3 is 14 residues long. Germline V CDR1 and CDR2: SGHRS, YFSETQ. The DNA for the CDR3 is TGCGCCAGCAGACCGCTAGCGGTGGCGGACGAGCAGTACTTC. It encodes CASRPLAVADEQYF.

This clone appeared a single time. V is TRBV6-6 and J is TRBJ1-1; 7 positions match TRBD1. This CDR3 region has 16 residues. Losses at the gene ends were 6 bases for V and 0 bases for J; bases not matched to a gene: 10. Germline loops: CDR1 MNHNY, CDR2 SVGAGI (reference sequence). The DNA for the CDR3 is TGTGCCAGCAGCCCGAGACAGGGCATGATGAACACTGAAGCTTTCTTT. Its translation: CASSPRQGMMNTEAFF.

In nucleotides, the CDR3 is TGTGCCAGTAGTATTAGGGGGGCGTCTATGAACACTGAAGCTTTCTTT. It codes for CASSIRGASMNTEAFF. The chain links TRBV19 to TRBJ1-1, with TRBD1 as a possible D gene (6 bases). The length of the CDR3 is 16 residues. V lost 3 bases to trimming and J lost 0 bases, with 14 bases between them. CDR1 and CDR2 from the germline V gene are LNHDA and SQIVND (reference sequence). Looking up the rest from reference TRBV19 and TRBJ1-1 gives the full variable domain: DGGITQSPKYLFRKEGQNVTLSCEQNLNHDAMYWYRQDPGQGLRLIYYSQIVNDFQKGDIAEGYSVSREKKESFPLTVTSAQKNPTAFYLCASSIRGASMNTEAFFGQGTRLTVV.

This clone was observed once. The chain combines TRBV5-1 with TRBJ2-7, with TRBD1 identical over 7 bases. The CDR3 consists of 12 residues. Per the germline V gene, CDR1 is SGHRS and CDR2 is YFSETQ. Losses at the gene ends were 7 bases for V and 3 bases for J; bases not matched to a gene: 4. CDR3 in amino acids: CASRDSGYEQYF. As DNA, the CDR3 is TGCGCCAGCCGGGACAGTGGCTACGAGCAGTACTTC.

The V call is TRBV2, the J call TRBJ2-5, with TRBD2 identical over 8 bases. CDR1 is SNHLY and CDR2 is FYNNEI in the germline V gene. The CDR3 totals 13 residues. V lost 9 bases, J lost 3 bases, and 6 bases stayed unmatched. The CDR3 region is CASTGTREETQYF. The DNA for the CDR3 is TGTGCCAGTACCGGGACTAGGGAAGAGACCCAGTACTTC.

The gene calls are TRBV18 and TRBJ1-5; possibly TRBD1 for D (6 bases). There are 16 residues in the CDR3. Germline V lookup: CDR1 KGHSH, CDR2 LQKENI. V was cut by 5 bases and J by 4 bases, with 18 bases left in between. CDR3 nucleotides: TGTGCCAGCTCAAACCTTGCAGGGGTCGTTAATCAGCCCCAGCATTTT. Amino acids: CASSNLAGVVNQPQHF.

This clone showed up just once. The rearrangement joins TRBV4-3 to TRBJ2-3; D gene unclear. Between the trimmed V and J ends, which lost 0 bases and 2 bases, there was a span of 9 bases. In germline, CDR1 is LGHNA, CDR2 YSLEER. The CDR3 totals 15 residues. The CDR3 loop is CASSQDLGTTDTQYF. The CDR3 region has the DNA TGCGCCAGCAGCCAAGATCTGGGAACCACAGATACGCAGTATTTT.

V and J are TRBV19 and TRBJ1-1; the D is unclear. The CDR3 extends over 14 amino acids. Trimming took 6 bases from V and 4 from J, leaving 15 bases between them. Germline lookup yields CDR1 LNHDA and CDR2 SQIVND (reference sequence). CDR3 loop: CASRPDVRGTEAFF. DNA for the CDR3: TGTGCCAGTAGACCTGACGTCCGAGGCACTGAAGCTTTCTTT.

The V and J genes are TRBV19 and TRBJ2-2; 8 bases line up with TRBD2. CDR1 LNHDA and CDR2 SQIVND come from the germline V gene (reference sequence). The CDR3 consists of 16 residues. V dropped 6 bases and J dropped 5; count of bases not matched to a gene: 11. The CDR3 spells CASSSSGTRGTGELFF. The CDR3 DNA is TGTGCCAGTAGCAGTTCCGGGACTAGGGGAACCGGGGAGCTGTTTTTT.

In DNA form, the CDR3 reads TGCGCCAGCAGCCGCGGGACAGATCCTAATTCACCCCTCCACTTT. This encodes CASSRGTDPNSPLHF. The gene calls are TRBV10-1 and TRBJ1-6; TRBD1 matches 7 bases. Looked up from germline, CDR1 is WNHNN and CDR2 is SYGVQD (reference sequence). There are 15 residues in the CDR3. V was clipped by 6 bases and J by 6 bases; unmatched bases: 8.

The V gene is TRBV5-1, the J gene TRBJ2-1; TRBD2 matches at 8 bases. Germline CDR1 is SGHRS and CDR2 is YFSETQ. The CDR3 runs 16 residues. V shed 8 bases and J 4 bases; nucleotides not matched to a gene: 14. The CDR3 bases are TGCGCCAGTAGAATAGCGGGGATGGGTATTTACAATGAGCAGTTCTTC. It codes for CASRIAGMGIYNEQFF.

This clone has just one count. The chain recombines TRBV20-1 with TRBJ1-1; D ambiguous. The CDR3 length is 11 residues. CDR1 is DFQATT, CDR2 SNEGSKA, per germline (reference sequence). Trimming cost V 5 bases and J 4 bases, with 8 bases left between them. The CDR3 DNA sequence: TGCAGTGCTCTGAGGAGCACTGAAGCTTTCTTT. Translating it yields CSALRSTEAFF.

The chain has TRBV19 and TRBJ1-1; D gene ambiguous. The CDR3 consists of 14 residues. V lost 1 base and J lost 1, with 7 bases in between. Germline V lookup: CDR1 LNHDA, CDR2 SQIVND (reference sequence). CDR3 coding DNA: TGTGCCAGTAGTATAGGACAACCGAACACTGAAGCTTTCTTT. This encodes CASSIGQPNTEAFF.

CDR3 in amino acids: CASSTFGTGGRETQYF. CDR3 coding DNA: TGCGCCAGCAGCACCTTCGGGACAGGGGGCAGGGAGACCCAGTACTTC. This chain joins TRBV5-1 and TRBJ2-5; 12 bases match TRBD1. The V segment lost 4 bases and the J segment 5 bases; nucleotides outside the gene matches: 9. CDR1 SGHRS and CDR2 YFSETQ come from the germline V gene. The CDR3 consists of 16 residues.

The rearrangement uses TRBV18 and TRBJ2-3; 8 bases match TRBD2. The J segment lost 8 bases and the V segment lost 6 bases, leaving 13 bases of the junction unmatched. Germline assignment: CDR1 KGHSH and CDR2 LQKENI. The CDR3 has 15 amino acids. CDR3 sequence: CASSREAGQRATQYF. DNA of the CDR3: TGTGCCAGCTCGCGGGAGGCGGGGCAAAGGGCTACGCAGTATTTT.

This clone was detected only a few times. This chain links TRBV6-4 with TRBJ1-1; 7 nucleotides agree with TRBD1. The junction had 6 bases not matched to a gene; V was cut back by 6 bases and J by 2 bases. This CDR3 is built from 14 residues. Germline CDR1 is MRHNA and CDR2 is SNTAGT. For the CDR3, the DNA is TGTGCCAGCAGGGCGGGACAGAGTAACACTGAAGCTTTCTTT. Protein sequence: CASRAGQSNTEAFF.

This clone turned up a few times. The DNA for the CDR3 is TGCGCCAGCAGCCAGGGCGGGAATAATTCACCCCTCCACTTT. Its protein product is CASSQGGNNSPLHF. The chain links TRBV5-1 to TRBJ1-6; possibly TRBD1 for D (5 bases). Trimming took off 4 bases at V and 5 bases at J, with 10 bases between the two ends. This CDR3 is built from 14 residues. Germline V CDR1 and CDR2: SGHRS, YFSETQ.

The chain joins TRBV30 to TRBJ2-5; tentative D call: TRBD1 (5 bases). From germline, CDR1 is GTSNPN and CDR2 SVGIG (reference sequence). The CDR3 is made up of 13 amino acids. V lost 4 bases and J 4 bases, leaving 13 bases between the germline ends. CDR3 nucleotide sequence: TGTGCCTGGAAAGGACAAATAGGAGAGACCCAGTACTTC. It encodes CAWKGQIGETQYF. Complete variable domain (other parts from reference TRBV30 and TRBJ2-5): SQTIHQWPATLVQPVGSPLSLECTVEGTSNPNLYWYRQAAGRGLQLLFYSVGIGQISSEVPQNLSASRPQDRQFILSSKKLLLSDSGFYLCAWKGQIGETQYFGPGTRLLVL.

The chain has TRBV19 and TRBJ2-7; the D is unclear. The V end was cut by 3 bases, the J end by 4 bases, with 13 bases between. Per the germline V gene, CDR1 is LNHDA and CDR2 is SQIVND (reference sequence). The CDR3 extends over 14 amino acids. CDR3 loop: CASSIPGDSYEQYF. Written as DNA, the CDR3 is TGTGCCAGTAGTATCCCCGGAGATTCATACGAGCAGTACTTC.

This clone was seen a single time. This chain connects TRBV7-2 to TRBJ2-4; D is unclear. Trimming cost V 6 bases and J 0 bases, with 6 bases left between them. Germline V gene sequence: CDR1 SGHTA, CDR2 FQGNSA. This CDR3 is built from 13 residues. The CDR3 sequence: CASRGIAKNIQYF. CDR3 coding DNA: TGTGCCAGCAGGGGGATAGCCAAAAACATTCAGTACTTC.

This chain joins TRBV19 and TRBJ2-3; D is perhaps TRBD1 or TRBD2 (6 bases each). Germline values: CDR1 LNHDA, CDR2 SQIVND (reference sequence). The CDR3 spans 18 residues. V lost 5 bases and J lost 2, with 23 bases in between. The chain's CDR3 is CASSPEGVSPRYTDTQYF. The CDR3 DNA sequence: TGTGCCAGTAGTCCGGAGGGGGTAAGTCCCCGGTACACAGATACGCAGTATTTT.

The V and J genes are TRBV7-2 and TRBJ1-2; 12 nucleotides match TRBD1. Germline assignment: CDR1 SGHTA and CDR2 FQGNSA. Trimming took 5 bases from V and 8 from J; bases not matched to a gene: 9. The CDR3 totals 15 residues. CDR3 residues: CASSLGTGGSRGYTF. In DNA form, the CDR3 reads TGTGCCAGCAGCCTTGGGACAGGGGGCTCTCGAGGCTACACCTTC.

The rearrangement uses TRBV19 and TRBJ2-1; D is possibly TRBD1 (6 bases). Germline CDR1 is LNHDA and CDR2 is SQIVND (reference sequence). The CDR3 contains 15 residues. The V end lost 6 bases, the J end lost 3 bases, and 15 bases lay between the germline ends. DNA of the CDR3: TGTGCCAGTAGCTTCAGACAGGAGGACTACAATGAGCAGTTCTTC. It yields the protein CASSFRQEDYNEQFF.